A single T cell receptor beta chain is shown here with its context. The target antigen is unknown. This sample stems from a study of cytomegalovirus exposure and HLA in healthy donors. Findings and limits, study-wide: What a later analysis reportedly showed was that an Asian-associated ancestry cluster had fewer N-insertions than the roughly 670-donor mean. Indistinguishable V segments, including TRBV6-2 and TRBV6-3, were excluded. Earlier analysis looked at TCR beta V segments, and most were productive about 90% or about 30% of the time.

Researchers ran the PCR with 60 Vbeta and 13 Jbeta primers. Measured with immunoSEQ multiplex PCR; TCRdb has only the in-frame clones, and not every one. The sample lists about 130,000 clones, approximately 80% occurring once. The length of the CDR3 is 14 residues. J lost 10 bases, V lost 2 bases, and 7 bases had no gene match. Germline V lookup: CDR1 MNHEY, CDR2 SVGAGI. The origin of this receptor is a man aged 25-45 years in good health and CMV-seronegative. V and J are TRBV6-5 and TRBJ2-1, with 8 bases aligning to TRBD2. Specimen: PBMCs. The CDR3 DNA follows: TGTGCCAGCAGTTACGTGGCGGGAGGCGACGAGCAGTTCTTC. Protein: CASSYVAGGDEQFF.